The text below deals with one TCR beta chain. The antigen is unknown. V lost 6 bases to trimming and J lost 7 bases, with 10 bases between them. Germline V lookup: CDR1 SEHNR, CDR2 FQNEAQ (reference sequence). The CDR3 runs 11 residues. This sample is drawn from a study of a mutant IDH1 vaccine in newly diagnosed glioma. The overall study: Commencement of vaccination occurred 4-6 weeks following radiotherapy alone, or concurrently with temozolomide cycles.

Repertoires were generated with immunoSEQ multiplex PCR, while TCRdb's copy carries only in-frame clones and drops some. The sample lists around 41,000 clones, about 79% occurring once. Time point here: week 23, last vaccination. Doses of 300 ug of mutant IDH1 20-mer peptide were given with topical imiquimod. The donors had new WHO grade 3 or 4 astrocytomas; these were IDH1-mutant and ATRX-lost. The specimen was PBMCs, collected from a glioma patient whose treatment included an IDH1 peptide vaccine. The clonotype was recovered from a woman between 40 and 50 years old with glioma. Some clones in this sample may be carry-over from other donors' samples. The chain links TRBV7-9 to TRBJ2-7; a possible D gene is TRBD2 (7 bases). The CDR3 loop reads CASRGGLEQYF. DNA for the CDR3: TGTGCCAGCAGAGGGGGACTAGAGCAGTACTTC.